This T cell receptor (beta chain) was identified in a study of blood T cells in healthy people across ages. General study results and limits: No one knew whether donors had CMV, which possibly confounded expanded clonotype changes.

Primed by a sample-barcoded 5' primer and a J-beta primer mix, a second PCR proceeded for 7 to 11 cycles. From the 5' RACE reads, TCRdb called clonotypes with MiXCR, one entry per CDR3 protein. The data show some 1.5 million distinct CDR3 sequences, with under 30% seen just once and 7.7% held by the top ten. RNA extraction gave at least 5 micrograms of total RNA per sample. Of note for this clonotype: Antigen specificity is unknown. A much more abundant neighbour one base away suggests this may be a read error.

This sequence was found in a woman in her twenties or thirties in good health. Input material: blood.

The CDR3 DNA is TGTGCCAGCAGATACCCGGGAACAGATACGCGGTATTTT. Translating gives CASRYPGTDTRYF. V gene TRBV6-5 combines with J gene TRBJ2-3; a possible D gene is TRBD2 (5 bases). The CDR3 extends over 13 amino acids. Germline V gives CDR1 MNHEY, CDR2 SVGAGI.